Listed below are T cell receptor beta chains from one sample, sequenced in a study of blood T cell repertoires in COVID-19. The method was immunoSEQ multiplex PCR; TCRdb's version includes in-frame clones alone and lacks a portion of them. This table holds some 200,000 clones, roughly nine tenths found once. The sample consisted of peripheral blood. The receptors come from a man aged 65-85 years with acute or convalescent COVID-19. Each CDR3 is given with its conserved first and last residue. Each record gives: CDR3 DNA, CDR3 protein, J gene, clone size, D gene, V gene. D genes are given only for firm matches. Some rows have no size entry. The others give once, few or many, or a class for an expanded clone.

CDR3 DNA: TGTGCCAGCAGCTTGTTTTTCCCCCCCAACAATGAGCAGTTCTTC
CDR3 protein: CASSLFFPPNNEQFF
J gene: TRBJ2-1
clone size: -
D gene: -
V gene: TRBV5-5

CDR3 DNA: TGTGCCAGCAGTGAGTCCGGGACACTTGCCTACGAGCAGTACTTC
CDR3 protein: CASSESGTLAYEQYF
J gene: TRBJ2-7
clone size: -
D gene: -
V gene: TRBV6-1

CDR3 DNA: TGTGCCAGCAGCAGACAGGGCTACGAGCAGTACTTC
CDR3 protein: CASSRQGYEQYF
J gene: TRBJ2-7
clone size: -
D gene: TRBD1
V gene: TRBV2

CDR3 DNA: TGTGCCAGCAGTTCGGGACAGGGGTTTGAGACCCAGTACTTC
CDR3 protein: CASSSGQGFETQYF
J gene: TRBJ2-5
clone size: -
D gene: TRBD1
V gene: TRBV2

CDR3 DNA: TGTGCCAGCAGCCAGAGGGGGAGCACAGATACGCAGTATTTT
CDR3 protein: CASSQRGSTDTQYF
J gene: TRBJ2-3
clone size: -
D gene: -
V gene: TRBV3-1/TRBV3-2

CDR3 DNA: TGTGCCAGCAGCCAAGAAGCCAGGTCGAACCCCCAGCATTTT
CDR3 protein: CASSQEARSNPQHF
J gene: TRBJ1-5
clone size: -
D gene: -
V gene: TRBV3-1/TRBV3-2

CDR3 DNA: TGTGCCACCAGCAAAGACAGGGGCCCCTACGAGCAGTACTTC
CDR3 protein: CATSKDRGPYEQYF
J gene: TRBJ2-7
clone size: -
D gene: TRBD1
V gene: TRBV15

CDR3 DNA: TGTGCCAGCAGCCCCGACAGGGCACTCTACGAGCAGTACTTC
CDR3 protein: CASSPDRALYEQYF
J gene: TRBJ2-7
clone size: -
D gene: TRBD1
V gene: TRBV5-5

CDR3 DNA: TGCAGCGCCAGACCCGACAGCCAAGGGTATGGCTACACCTTC
CDR3 protein: CSARPDSQGYGYTF
J gene: TRBJ1-2
clone size: -
D gene: -
V gene: TRBV29-1

CDR3 DNA: TGTGCCAGCAGCTTAGGTATTCGGACAGGGGACTACGAGCAGTACTTC
CDR3 protein: CASSLGIRTGDYEQYF
J gene: TRBJ2-7
clone size: -
D gene: TRBD1
V gene: TRBV7-8

CDR3 DNA: TGCAGTGCTAGTAGCGGGAGCTCCTACAATGAGCAGTTCTTC
CDR3 protein: CSASSGSSYNEQFF
J gene: TRBJ2-1
clone size: -
D gene: TRBD2
V gene: TRBV20-1

CDR3 DNA: TGCGCCAGCAGCCCACGGGGGGAGACCTACAATGAGCAGTTCTTC
CDR3 protein: CASSPRGETYNEQFF
J gene: TRBJ2-1
clone size: -
D gene: TRBD2
V gene: TRBV5-1

CDR3 DNA: TGTGCCAGCATCAAAGACAGACTCACCGGGGAGCTGTTTTTT
CDR3 protein: CASIKDRLTGELFF
J gene: TRBJ2-2
clone size: -
D gene: -
V gene: TRBV6-6

CDR3 DNA: TGTGCCACCAGTGATACCCCCGGGACTAGCGGGACGGTGGCGCAGTATTTT
CDR3 protein: CATSDTPGTSGTVAQYF
J gene: TRBJ2-3
clone size: -
D gene: TRBD2
V gene: TRBV24-1

CDR3 DNA: TGTGCCAGCAGCGCTCTTGGGGAGCTCTATTCACCCCTCCACTTT
CDR3 protein: CASSALGELYSPLHF
J gene: TRBJ1-6
clone size: -
D gene: -
V gene: TRBV14

CDR3 DNA: TGTGCCAGCAAGAAGGGGCTAGCGGGATGGGCAGATACGCAGTATTTT
CDR3 protein: CASKKGLAGWADTQYF
J gene: TRBJ2-3
clone size: -
D gene: -
V gene: TRBV21-1

CDR3 DNA: TGTGCCAGCTCACCTTTCACAGGGAACTCCGAGCAGTACTTC
CDR3 protein: CASSPFTGNSEQYF
J gene: TRBJ2-7
clone size: few
D gene: -
V gene: TRBV18

CDR3 DNA: TGTGCCAGTAGTAAGATGGGACAGGCCTACGAGCAGTACTTC
CDR3 protein: CASSKMGQAYEQYF
J gene: TRBJ2-7
clone size: -
D gene: TRBD1
V gene: TRBV19

CDR3 DNA: TGTGCCACAAGAGCCGGCGGTGGAAACACCATATATTTT
CDR3 protein: CATRAGGGNTIYF
J gene: TRBJ1-3
clone size: -
D gene: -
V gene: TRBV24-1

CDR3 DNA: TGTGCCAGCAGTCCCTCACAGAGTAACACTGAAGCTTTCTTT
CDR3 protein: CASSPSQSNTEAFF
J gene: TRBJ1-1
clone size: -
D gene: -
V gene: TRBV6-5

CDR3 DNA: TGTGCCAGCAGCTTGGGACTAGCGGGAATGGTCAATGAGCAGTTCTTC
CDR3 protein: CASSLGLAGMVNEQFF
J gene: TRBJ2-1
clone size: once
D gene: TRBD2
V gene: TRBV5-5

CDR3 DNA: TGCGCCAGCAGTGAGCTAGCGGGGTACAATGAGCAGTTCTTC
CDR3 protein: CASSELAGYNEQFF
J gene: TRBJ2-1
clone size: -
D gene: TRBD2
V gene: TRBV10-2

CDR3 DNA: TGTGCCAGCAGCAAACAGGGGCTAGACACAGATACGCAGTATTTT
CDR3 protein: CASSKQGLDTDTQYF
J gene: TRBJ2-3
clone size: few
D gene: TRBD1
V gene: TRBV7-6

CDR3 DNA: TGTGCCAGCAGCCTAGGCCGGGTCCAGAACACTGAAGCTTTCTTT
CDR3 protein: CASSLGRVQNTEAFF
J gene: TRBJ1-1
clone size: -
D gene: -
V gene: TRBV7-3

CDR3 DNA: TGTGCCAGCACCGCAGGGAGCAATCAGCCCCAGCATTTT
CDR3 protein: CASTAGSNQPQHF
J gene: TRBJ1-5
clone size: -
D gene: -
V gene: TRBV25-1

CDR3 DNA: TGTGCCAGCGCCGAAAAACTAGCGGGAAGCTACGAGCAGTACTTC
CDR3 protein: CASAEKLAGSYEQYF
J gene: TRBJ2-7
clone size: -
D gene: TRBD2
V gene: TRBV4-2